Given below is one T cell receptor beta chain in context. The antigen this receptor binds is unknown. No base-level quality is on record; no much larger clone is a single base apart. This record comes from a study of CD8 T cells in Susac syndrome (dated by TCRdb to 2018 to 2020). For the study in its entirety: The study used repertoire sequencing to test whether antigen drove CD8+ T cell activation and differentiation in Susac syndrome. The study compared CD8+ T cell repertoire clonality among 12 healthy donors, about 14 Susac syndrome patients and fewer than 19 multiple sclerosis patients. The study at large found these results: The number of individuals in the TCR sequencing and HLA analysis was recognized as being relatively small.

High-throughput TCR beta sequencing profiled peripheral blood CD8+ and CD4+ T cells from healthy donors, Susac syndrome patients and multiple sclerosis patients. The multiple sclerosis controls were treatment-naive patients who had stable or active relapsing-remitting disease and met the revised McDonald criteria. Bulk CD8+ and CD4+ T cells were purified magnetically by negative isolation, whereas CD8+ TEMRA cells were enriched by FACS. Blood was drawn into EDTA tubes, processed within 24 hours, and PBMCs were isolated by density gradient centrifugation. PBMCs intended for TCR sequencing were frozen in liquid nitrogen and were later thawed in a 37 degrees C water bath. Purity of sorted or isolated CD4+, CD8+ and CD8+ TEMRA cells was at least 90%. RNA was extracted using the RNeasy kit, and roughly 0.45 to 1 microgram was reverse transcribed with random hexamers. The immunoSEQ multiplex PCR assay, which covers 54 Vbeta and 13 Jbeta segments, was used to amplify TCR beta CDR3 regions. To correct PCR amplification bias, a synthetic template baseline was used for both primer optimization and computational correction. From the authors' description of their analysis: Only productive sequences were kept, with reads annotated to V, D and J genes according to IMGT and analyzed in immunoSEQ Analyzer. Clonality was computed as one minus Shannon entropy normalized by log2 of the number of productive unique sequences. For each patient and control, public and private clones were evaluated among the 100 most prevalent clones. A clone was defined as Susac-specific if it was absent from the healthy and MS cohorts, from some 1,100 published viral clones and from other ImmuneACCESS disease sequences. TCRdb passed the public sequencing reads through fastp at Q25 and MiXCR, retaining productive beta sequences. Each CDR3 protein gets just one entry, which takes the most common genes and DNA from the rows behind it. TCRdb's processing, not the study's, gives the V and J calls here. For this sample the table gives hundreds of thousands of distinct CDR3 sequences, of which approximately 90% were detected only once. Approximately 0.13% of the sample is taken by the ten largest.

From the cysteine up to the phenylalanine, the CDR3 has a length of 15 residues. Here the CDR3 DNA is all that survives: 45 bases in frame from base 1. CDR1 and CDR2, per the germline V gene (reference sequence), are MNHEY and SMNVEV. V and J are trimmed by 5 bases and 4 bases, and the gene matches miss 8 bases of the junction. The specimen was CD8+ T cells from PBMCs. This TCR derives from a human donor with multiple sclerosis. In this chain, TRBV27 is recombined with TRBJ1-5; 7 bases in the middle match TRBD1. The encoded CDR3 is CASSPEGTVNQPQHF. The sequenced DNA: TGTGCCAGCAGTCCGGAAGGGACAGTTAATCAGCCCCAGCATTTT.